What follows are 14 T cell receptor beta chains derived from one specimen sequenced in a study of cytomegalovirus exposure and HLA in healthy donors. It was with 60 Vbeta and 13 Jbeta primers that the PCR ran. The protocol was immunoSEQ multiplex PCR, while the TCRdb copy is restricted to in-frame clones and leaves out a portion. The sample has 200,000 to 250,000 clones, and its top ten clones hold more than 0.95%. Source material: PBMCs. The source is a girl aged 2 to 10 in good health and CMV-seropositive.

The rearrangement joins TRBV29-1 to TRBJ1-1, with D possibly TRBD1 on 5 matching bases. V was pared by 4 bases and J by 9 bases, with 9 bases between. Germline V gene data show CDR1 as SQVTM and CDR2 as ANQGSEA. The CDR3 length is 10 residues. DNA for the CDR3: TGCAGCGTTGTTGGGGCGAAAGCTTTCTTT. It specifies CSVVGAKAFF.

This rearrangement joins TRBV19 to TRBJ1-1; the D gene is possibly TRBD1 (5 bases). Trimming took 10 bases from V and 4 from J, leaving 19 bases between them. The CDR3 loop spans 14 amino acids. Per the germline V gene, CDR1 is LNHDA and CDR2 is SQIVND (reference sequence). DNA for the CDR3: TGTGCCACCTTAGTCGGGGGGTCGGGCACTGAAGCTTTCTTT. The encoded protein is CATLVGGSGTEAFF.

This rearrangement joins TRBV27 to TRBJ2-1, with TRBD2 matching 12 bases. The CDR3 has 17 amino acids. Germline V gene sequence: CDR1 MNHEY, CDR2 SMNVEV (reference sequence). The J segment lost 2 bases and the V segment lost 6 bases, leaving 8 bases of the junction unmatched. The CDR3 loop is CASRGGGLAGPYNEQFF. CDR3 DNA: TGTGCCAGCAGAGGGGGTGGACTAGCGGGACCCTACAATGAGCAGTTCTTC.

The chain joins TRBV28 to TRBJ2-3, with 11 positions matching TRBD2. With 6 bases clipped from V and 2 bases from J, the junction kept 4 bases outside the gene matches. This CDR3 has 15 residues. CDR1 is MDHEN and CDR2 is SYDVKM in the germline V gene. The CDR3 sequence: CASSHSGRVTDTQYF. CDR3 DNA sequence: TGTGCCAGCAGCCATAGCGGGAGGGTCACAGATACGCAGTATTTT.

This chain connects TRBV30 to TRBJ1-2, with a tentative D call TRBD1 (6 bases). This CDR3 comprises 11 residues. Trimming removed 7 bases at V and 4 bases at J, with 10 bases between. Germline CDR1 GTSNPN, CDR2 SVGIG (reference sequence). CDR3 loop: CASWTVYGYTF. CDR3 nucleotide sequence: TGTGCCTCTTGGACAGTCTATGGCTACACCTTC.

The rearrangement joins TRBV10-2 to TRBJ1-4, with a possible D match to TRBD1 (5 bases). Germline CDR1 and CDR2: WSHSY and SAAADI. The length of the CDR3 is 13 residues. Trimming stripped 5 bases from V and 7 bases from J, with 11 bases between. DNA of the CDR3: TGCGCCAGCAGTAACAGGTTGGGTGAAAAACTGTTTTTT. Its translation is CASSNRLGEKLFF.

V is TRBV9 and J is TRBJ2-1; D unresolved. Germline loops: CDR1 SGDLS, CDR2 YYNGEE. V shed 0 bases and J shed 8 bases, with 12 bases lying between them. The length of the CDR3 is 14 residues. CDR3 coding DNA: TGTGCCAGCAGCGTAGGCCGAGGCGTCGATGAGCAGTTCTTC. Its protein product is CASSVGRGVDEQFF.

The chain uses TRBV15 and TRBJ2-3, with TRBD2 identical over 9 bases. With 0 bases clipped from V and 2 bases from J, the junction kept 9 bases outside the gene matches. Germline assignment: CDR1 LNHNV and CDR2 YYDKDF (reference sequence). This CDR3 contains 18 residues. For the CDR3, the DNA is TGTGCCACCAGCAGAGATGGGGTGACTAGCGGTGACACAGATACGCAGTATTTT. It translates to CATSRDGVTSGDTDTQYF.

The CDR3 region is CASSSPGTPNTIYF. CDR3 DNA: TGTGCCAGCAGTTCCCCCGGGACACCGAACACCATATATTTT. V is TRBV28 and J is TRBJ1-3; TRBD1 might be the D (6 bases). Trimming removed 4 bases at V and 7 bases at J, with 14 bases between. Per the germline V gene, CDR1 is MDHEN and CDR2 is SYDVKM. This CDR3 has 14 residues. The whole variable domain, remainder taken from reference TRBV28 and TRBJ1-3, is DVKVTQSSRYLVKRTGEKVFLECVQDMDHENMFWYRQDPGLGLRLIYFSYDVKMKEKGDIPEGYSVSREKKERFSLILESASTNQTSMYLCASSSPGTPNTIYFGEGSWLTVV.

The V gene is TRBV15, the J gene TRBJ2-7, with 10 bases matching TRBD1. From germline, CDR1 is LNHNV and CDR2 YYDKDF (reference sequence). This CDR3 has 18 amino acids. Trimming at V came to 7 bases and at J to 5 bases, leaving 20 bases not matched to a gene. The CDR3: CATKSGQGGLARRDEQYF. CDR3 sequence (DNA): TGTGCCACCAAATCCGGACAGGGGGGTCTAGCGCGAAGGGACGAGCAGTACTTC.

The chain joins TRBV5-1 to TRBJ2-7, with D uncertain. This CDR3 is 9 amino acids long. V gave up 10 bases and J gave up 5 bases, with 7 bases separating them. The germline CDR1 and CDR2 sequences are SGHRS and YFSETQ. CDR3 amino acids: CAGDNEQYF. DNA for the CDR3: TGCGCCGGTGACAACGAGCAGTACTTC.

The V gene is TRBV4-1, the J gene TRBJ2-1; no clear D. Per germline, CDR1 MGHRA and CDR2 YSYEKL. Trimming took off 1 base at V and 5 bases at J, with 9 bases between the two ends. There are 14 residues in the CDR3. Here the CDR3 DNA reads TGCGCCAGCAGCCAAGCGTTACTGAACAATGAGCAGTTCTTC. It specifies CASSQALLNNEQFF.

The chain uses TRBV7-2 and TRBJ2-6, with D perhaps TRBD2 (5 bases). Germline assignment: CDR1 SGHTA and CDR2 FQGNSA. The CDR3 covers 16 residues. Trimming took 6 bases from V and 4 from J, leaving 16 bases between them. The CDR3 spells CASRLLVSGGANVLTF. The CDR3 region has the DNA TGTGCCAGCAGATTATTGGTCTCGGGGGGGGCCAACGTCCTGACTTTC.

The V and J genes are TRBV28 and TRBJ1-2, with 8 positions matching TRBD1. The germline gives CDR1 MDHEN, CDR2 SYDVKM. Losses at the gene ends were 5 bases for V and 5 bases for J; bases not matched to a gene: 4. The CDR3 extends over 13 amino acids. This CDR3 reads CASSSRGLYGYTF. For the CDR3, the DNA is TGTGCCAGCAGTAGCAGGGGGCTTTATGGCTACACCTTC.